A selection of T cell receptor beta chains follows, all from one sample in a study of blood T cell repertoires in COVID-19. Only in-frame clones appear in the TCRdb table, and some are missing; sequencing was by immunoSEQ multiplex PCR. The sample lists approximately 200,000 clones, 86% occurring once. Sample: PBMCs or T cells enriched from blood (not recorded which). These receptors all come from a woman aged 25-40 years who had recovered from COVID-19. The CDR3 runs from the conserved cysteine through the conserved F or W. D genes are given only for firm matches. Where a row states a size, it is once, few, many or the class of an expanded clone; other rows omit it.

d_call: .; clone_size: .; j_call: TRBJ2-1; v_call: TRBV10-1; cdr3_length: 16; cdr3_aa: CASSESGRRVGNEQFF; cdr3_nt: TGCGCCAGCAGTGAGTCGGGGCGACGGGTGGGCAATGAGCAGTTCTTC
d_call: TRBD2; clone_size: .; j_call: TRBJ2-1; v_call: TRBV6-6; cdr3_length: 22; cdr3_aa: CASSPIGLAGGFERSSYNEQFF; cdr3_nt: TGTGCCAGCAGTCCCATTGGACTAGCGGGAGGGTTCGAACGCAGCTCCTACAATGAGCAGTTCTTC
d_call: TRBD1; clone_size: .; j_call: TRBJ2-7; v_call: TRBV6-2/TRBV6-3; cdr3_length: 15; cdr3_aa: CASSYLAGTVSEQYF; cdr3_nt: TGTGCCAGCAGTTACCTGGCCGGGACAGTCTCCGAGCAGTACTTC
d_call: .; clone_size: .; j_call: TRBJ2-1; v_call: TRBV28; cdr3_length: 13; cdr3_aa: CASRSQGSDEQFF; cdr3_nt: TGTGCCAGCAGGTCACAGGGCAGCGATGAGCAGTTCTTC
d_call: .; clone_size: few; j_call: TRBJ1-3; v_call: TRBV5-1; cdr3_length: 16; cdr3_aa: CASSLDSLSSGNTIYF; cdr3_nt: TGCGCCAGCAGCTTGGACAGTTTAAGCTCTGGAAACACCATATATTTT
d_call: .; clone_size: few; j_call: TRBJ1-1; v_call: TRBV24-1; cdr3_length: 13; cdr3_aa: CATSDSLNTEAFF; cdr3_nt: TGTGCCACCAGTGATTCGTTGAACACTGAAGCTTTCTTT
d_call: .; clone_size: .; j_call: TRBJ1-2; v_call: TRBV6-5; cdr3_length: 13; cdr3_aa: CASSYTDRDGYTF; cdr3_nt: TGTGCCAGCAGTTACACGGACAGAGATGGCTACACCTTC
d_call: .; clone_size: .; j_call: TRBJ1-3; v_call: TRBV4-1; cdr3_length: 16; cdr3_aa: CASSLRGFEAGNTIYF; cdr3_nt: TGCGCCAGCAGCCTCCGGGGGTTTGAGGCTGGAAACACCATATATTTT
d_call: .; clone_size: .; j_call: TRBJ1-2; v_call: TRBV19; cdr3_length: 14; cdr3_aa: CASSIGPGFYGYTF; cdr3_nt: TGTGCCAGTAGTATAGGGCCAGGGTTCTATGGCTACACCTTC
d_call: .; clone_size: .; j_call: TRBJ2-1; v_call: TRBV2; cdr3_length: 14; cdr3_aa: CASWLEKTYNEQFF; cdr3_nt: TGTGCCAGCTGGTTAGAGAAAACCTACAATGAGCAGTTCTTC
d_call: TRBD2; clone_size: .; j_call: TRBJ2-1; v_call: TRBV4-1; cdr3_length: 15; cdr3_aa: CASSQDAGVLNEQFF; cdr3_nt: TGCGCCAGCAGCCAAGATGCGGGAGTGTTGAATGAGCAGTTCTTC
d_call: TRBD1; clone_size: .; j_call: TRBJ1-1; v_call: TRBV2; cdr3_length: 15; cdr3_aa: CASRGTGGSVTEAFF; cdr3_nt: TGTGCCAGCAGAGGGACAGGGGGTTCGGTAACTGAAGCTTTCTTT
d_call: .; clone_size: .; j_call: TRBJ1-5; v_call: TRBV30; cdr3_length: 13; cdr3_aa: CAWSVRGNQPQHF; cdr3_nt: TGTGCCTGGAGTGTTCGGGGAAATCAGCCCCAGCATTTT
d_call: .; clone_size: .; j_call: TRBJ1-1; v_call: TRBV15; cdr3_length: 14; cdr3_aa: CATSRPGQNTEAFF; cdr3_nt: TGTGCCACCAGCAGACCGGGACAGAACACTGAAGCTTTCTTT
d_call: .; clone_size: few; j_call: TRBJ1-1; v_call: TRBV12-3/TRBV12-4; cdr3_length: 12; cdr3_aa: CASSFNQGEAFF; cdr3_nt: TGTGCCAGCAGTTTTAACCAGGGAGAAGCTTTCTTT
d_call: .; clone_size: once; j_call: TRBJ2-4; v_call: TRBV13; cdr3_length: 16; cdr3_aa: CASSLNSGLAKNIQYF; cdr3_nt: TGTGCCAGCAGCTTAAATTCAGGACTAGCCAAAAACATTCAGTACTTC
d_call: .; clone_size: .; j_call: TRBJ2-7; v_call: TRBV6-5; cdr3_length: 14; cdr3_aa: CASSLQGSSYEQYF; cdr3_nt: TGTGCCAGCAGTTTACAGGGATCGTCGTACGAGCAGTACTTC
d_call: .; clone_size: few; j_call: TRBJ1-5; v_call: TRBV19; cdr3_length: 13; cdr3_aa: CASSNRLNQPQHF; cdr3_nt: TGTGCCAGTAGTAACAGACTAAATCAGCCCCAGCATTTT
d_call: TRBD2; clone_size: .; j_call: TRBJ2-7; v_call: TRBV5-1; cdr3_length: 18; cdr3_aa: CASSFSSATSGRGYEQYF; cdr3_nt: TGCGCCAGCAGCTTTTCCTCCGCGACTAGCGGGAGGGGCTACGAGCAGTACTTC
d_call: .; clone_size: .; j_call: TRBJ2-7; v_call: TRBV10-3; cdr3_length: 15; cdr3_aa: CAISEDGTFSYEQYF; cdr3_nt: TGTGCCATCAGTGAAGATGGGACATTCTCCTACGAGCAGTACTTC
d_call: TRBD1; clone_size: .; j_call: TRBJ2-1; v_call: TRBV4-2; cdr3_length: 16; cdr3_aa: CASSQAGQGAYNEQFF; cdr3_nt: TGTGCCAGCAGCCAAGCAGGGCAGGGGGCCTACAATGAGCAGTTCTTC
d_call: TRBD1; clone_size: .; j_call: TRBJ2-5; v_call: TRBV7-2; cdr3_length: 16; cdr3_aa: CASSFYLGTVQETQYF; cdr3_nt: TGTGCCAGCAGCTTTTACCTCGGGACAGTACAAGAGACCCAGTACTTC
d_call: .; clone_size: .; j_call: TRBJ1-4; v_call: TRBV5-1; cdr3_length: 17; cdr3_aa: CASSLAPFYGWREKLFF; cdr3_nt: TGCGCCAGCAGCTTGGCGCCATTTTACGGGTGGCGCGAAAAACTGTTTTTT
d_call: .; clone_size: .; j_call: TRBJ1-2; v_call: TRBV28; cdr3_length: 15; cdr3_aa: CASSPPVSSNYGYTF; cdr3_nt: TGTGCCAGCAGTCCCCCAGTCTCTTCTAACTATGGCTACACCTTC
d_call: TRBD2; clone_size: few; j_call: TRBJ2-7; v_call: TRBV2; cdr3_length: 14; cdr3_aa: CASTFLAGSYEQYF; cdr3_nt: TGTGCCAGCACCTTCCTAGCGGGTAGCTACGAGCAGTACTTC
d_call: .; clone_size: .; j_call: TRBJ2-5; v_call: TRBV4-1; cdr3_length: 18; cdr3_aa: CASSHKIPLAGTQETQYF; cdr3_nt: TGCGCCAGCAGCCACAAGATACCCTTGGCAGGCACCCAAGAGACCCAGTACTTC
d_call: .; clone_size: .; j_call: TRBJ1-4; v_call: TRBV6-5; cdr3_length: 15; cdr3_aa: CASWFRDVTQFGLFF; cdr3_nt: TGTGCCAGCTGGTTCCGAGACGTCACACAATTCGGGCTGTTTTTT
d_call: .; clone_size: once; j_call: TRBJ1-1; v_call: TRBV27; cdr3_length: 12; cdr3_aa: CASRLGETEAFF; cdr3_nt: TGTGCCAGCAGATTAGGGGAGACTGAAGCTTTCTTT
d_call: TRBD1; clone_size: once; j_call: TRBJ1-6; v_call: TRBV19; cdr3_length: 17; cdr3_aa: CASSTGQGVSLNSPLHF; cdr3_nt: TGTGCCAGTAGTACCGGACAGGGGGTATCGCTTAATTCACCCCTCCACTTT
d_call: .; clone_size: .; j_call: TRBJ2-5; v_call: TRBV11-3; cdr3_length: 17; cdr3_aa: CASSPGTHGAGAETQYF; cdr3_nt: TGTGCCAGCAGCCCGGGGACACACGGCGCGGGAGCGGAGACCCAGTACTTC
d_call: .; clone_size: .; j_call: TRBJ1-6; v_call: TRBV7-9; cdr3_length: 13; cdr3_aa: CASSPPLNSPLHF; cdr3_nt: TGTGCCAGCAGCCCCCCTTTAAATTCACCCCTCCACTTT
d_call: TRBD1; clone_size: .; j_call: TRBJ1-2; v_call: TRBV18; cdr3_length: 17; cdr3_aa: CASSPFGQGATNYGYTF; cdr3_nt: TGTGCCAGCTCACCATTCGGGCAGGGGGCGACGAACTATGGCTACACCTTC
d_call: TRBD2; clone_size: .; j_call: TRBJ2-3; v_call: TRBV7-2; cdr3_length: 16; cdr3_aa: CASSVQAGTSTDTQYF; cdr3_nt: TGTGCCAGCAGCGTACAAGCGGGGACTTCCACAGATACGCAGTATTTT
d_call: .; clone_size: .; j_call: TRBJ2-7; v_call: TRBV21-1; cdr3_length: 12; cdr3_aa: CASSTGQLEPYF; cdr3_nt: TGTGCCAGCAGCACGGGACAGCTCGAGCCGTACTTC
d_call: .; clone_size: .; j_call: TRBJ2-5; v_call: TRBV12-3/TRBV12-4; cdr3_length: 13; cdr3_aa: CASTGDGQETQYF; cdr3_nt: TGTGCCAGCACGGGGGACGGACAAGAGACCCAGTACTTC
d_call: TRBD1; clone_size: .; j_call: TRBJ2-2; v_call: TRBV7-9; cdr3_length: 17; cdr3_aa: CASSSTLVTGGTGELFF; cdr3_nt: TGTGCCAGCAGCTCAACACTGGTGACAGGGGGGACCGGGGAGCTGTTTTTT
d_call: .; clone_size: .; j_call: TRBJ1-1; v_call: TRBV30; cdr3_length: 14; cdr3_aa: CAWTPGHINTEAFF; cdr3_nt: TGTGCCTGGACCCCTGGCCATATAAACACTGAAGCTTTCTTT
d_call: .; clone_size: .; j_call: TRBJ1-2; v_call: TRBV6-6; cdr3_length: 15; cdr3_aa: CASSYSREANYGYTF; cdr3_nt: TGTGCCAGCAGTTACTCGCGAGAAGCTAACTATGGCTACACCTTC
d_call: .; clone_size: .; j_call: TRBJ2-1; v_call: TRBV29-1; cdr3_length: 10; cdr3_aa: CSVDIDEQFF; cdr3_nt: TGCAGCGTAGACATTGATGAGCAGTTCTTC
d_call: TRBD2; clone_size: .; j_call: TRBJ2-3; v_call: TRBV10-3; cdr3_length: 16; cdr3_aa: CAISERTSGSTDTQYF; cdr3_nt: TGTGCCATCAGTGAGAGGACTAGCGGGAGCACAGATACGCAGTATTTT
d_call: TRBD1; clone_size: .; j_call: TRBJ2-1; v_call: TRBV3-1/TRBV3-2; cdr3_length: 17; cdr3_aa: CASSQPRTGSSYNEQFF; cdr3_nt: TGTGCCAGCAGCCAACCACGGACAGGGAGCTCCTACAATGAGCAGTTCTTC
d_call: TRBD2; clone_size: .; j_call: TRBJ2-1; v_call: TRBV28; cdr3_length: 15; cdr3_aa: CASSLLSGTYNEQFF; cdr3_nt: TGTGCCAGCAGTTTATTGAGCGGGACCTACAATGAGCAGTTCTTC
d_call: .; clone_size: few; j_call: TRBJ1-2; v_call: TRBV14; cdr3_length: 13; cdr3_aa: CASSQVRGFGYTF; cdr3_nt: TGTGCCAGCAGCCAAGTCAGGGGTTTTGGCTACACCTTC
d_call: .; clone_size: once; j_call: TRBJ2-3; v_call: TRBV5-1; cdr3_length: 12; cdr3_aa: CASSDRGDTQYF; cdr3_nt: TGCGCCAGCAGCGACCGGGGAGATACGCAGTATTTT
d_call: TRBD1; clone_size: .; j_call: TRBJ2-1; v_call: TRBV5-1; cdr3_length: 17; cdr3_aa: CASSRSPGTGGADEQFF; cdr3_nt: TGCGCCAGCAGCAGAAGCCCCGGGACAGGGGGCGCAGATGAGCAGTTCTTC
d_call: .; clone_size: .; j_call: TRBJ1-1; v_call: TRBV25-1; cdr3_length: 13; cdr3_aa: CASSGGSWHGAFF; cdr3_nt: TGTGCCAGCAGTGGAGGCAGTTGGCACGGAGCTTTCTTT
d_call: .; clone_size: .; j_call: TRBJ2-1; v_call: TRBV5-1; cdr3_length: 16; cdr3_aa: CASSFSEASSYNEQFF; cdr3_nt: TGCGCCAGCAGCTTCTCTGAGGCTAGCTCCTACAATGAGCAGTTCTTC
d_call: .; clone_size: once; j_call: TRBJ1-1; v_call: TRBV5-1; cdr3_length: 15; cdr3_aa: CASSFGEFVNTEAFF; cdr3_nt: TGCGCCAGCAGCTTTGGGGAGTTCGTGAACACTGAAGCTTTCTTT
d_call: TRBD1; clone_size: once; j_call: TRBJ2-5; v_call: TRBV28; cdr3_length: 13; cdr3_aa: CASNRQGGLTQYF; cdr3_nt: TGTGCCAGCAACCGACAGGGGGGTTTGACCCAGTACTTC
d_call: .; clone_size: .; j_call: TRBJ2-2; v_call: TRBV5-1; cdr3_length: 13; cdr3_aa: CASSLGTAGELFF; cdr3_nt: TGCGCCAGCAGCTTGGGGACAGCCGGGGAGCTGTTTTTT
d_call: TRBD1; clone_size: .; j_call: TRBJ2-5; v_call: TRBV2; cdr3_length: 14; cdr3_aa: CASSQDRVQETQYF; cdr3_nt: TGTGCCAGCAGCCAAGACAGGGTCCAAGAGACCCAGTACTTC
d_call: .; clone_size: .; j_call: TRBJ1-6; v_call: TRBV27; cdr3_length: 14; cdr3_aa: CATSGLDDNSPLHF; cdr3_nt: TGTGCCACTTCGGGTCTTGATGATAATTCACCCCTCCACTTT
d_call: TRBD1; clone_size: few; j_call: TRBJ2-1; v_call: TRBV15; cdr3_length: 16; cdr3_aa: CATSRGGRQGVNEQFF; cdr3_nt: TGTGCCACCAGCAGAGGGGGGAGACAGGGGGTCAATGAGCAGTTCTTC
d_call: .; clone_size: .; j_call: TRBJ2-7; v_call: TRBV7-6; cdr3_length: 14; cdr3_aa: CASSLTPGGHEQYF; cdr3_nt: TGTGCCAGCAGCTTAACCCCAGGAGGTCACGAGCAGTACTTC
d_call: TRBD1; clone_size: .; j_call: TRBJ1-1; v_call: TRBV6-5; cdr3_length: 15; cdr3_aa: CATRKGAGMNTEAFF; cdr3_nt: TGTGCCACCAGAAAGGGGGCTGGAATGAACACTGAAGCTTTCTTT